The T cell receptor (beta chain) under discussion was sequenced for a study of T cell clonotyping in hematopoietic cell transplantation. Time point noted: recipient sample about 28 days before transplant, after cytoreduction. Sequencing used immunoSEQ multiplex PCR; TCRdb keeps in-frame clones, though not all of them. The sample lists roughly 27,000 clones, 65% to 90% occurring once. The sequencing used peripheral blood mononuclear cells, collected before stem cell transplant. The receptor's source is a woman aged 55-70 years with acute myeloid leukemia. Some clones in this sample may be carry-over from other donors' samples.

Here the CDR3 reads CASSQDWGRRSGKAETQYF. As DNA, the CDR3 is TGCGCCAGCAGCCAAGATTGGGGCAGGCGGTCGGGGAAAGCAGAGACCCAGTACTTC. This chain uses TRBV4-3 with TRBJ2-5; D may be TRBD1 or TRBD2 (5 bases each). The CDR3 runs 19 residues. V lost 0 bases to trimming and J lost 4 bases, with 24 bases between them. Germline V lookup: CDR1 LGHNA, CDR2 YSLEER.